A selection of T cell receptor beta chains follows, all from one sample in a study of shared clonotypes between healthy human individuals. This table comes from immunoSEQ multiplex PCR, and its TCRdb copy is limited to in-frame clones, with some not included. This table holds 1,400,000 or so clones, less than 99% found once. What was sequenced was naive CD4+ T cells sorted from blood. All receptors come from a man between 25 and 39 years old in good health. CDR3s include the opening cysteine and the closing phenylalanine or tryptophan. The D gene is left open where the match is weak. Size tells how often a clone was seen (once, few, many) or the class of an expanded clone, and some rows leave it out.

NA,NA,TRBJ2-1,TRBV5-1,CASSLADSVVDEQFF,TGCGCCAGCAGCTTGGCCGACAGCGTAGTGGATGAGCAGTTCTTC
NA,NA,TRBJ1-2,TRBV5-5,CASTNALRDRRGYTF,TGTGCCAGCACCAACGCCCTCCGGGACCGCCGAGGCTACACCTTC
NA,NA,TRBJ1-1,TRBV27,CASSKGRLNTEAFF,TGTGCCAGCAGCAAGGGACGGTTGAACACTGAAGCTTTCTTT
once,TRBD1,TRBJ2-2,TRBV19,CATGTGLFQTGELFF,TGTGCCACCGGGACAGGCCTGTTTCAAACCGGGGAGCTGTTTTTT
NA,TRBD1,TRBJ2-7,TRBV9,CASSASGQPPYEQYF,TGTGCCAGCAGCGCTTCGGGACAGCCGCCCTACGAGCAGTACTTC
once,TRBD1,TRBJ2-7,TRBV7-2,CASSLDPDRGYEQYF,TGTGCCAGCAGCTTAGACCCCGACAGGGGATACGAGCAGTACTTC
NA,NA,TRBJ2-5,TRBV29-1,CSARSGTYQETQYF,TGCAGCGCTCGTTCCGGGACATACCAAGAGACCCAGTACTTC
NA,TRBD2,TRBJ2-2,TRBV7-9,CASSIAAGASGRSTGELFF,TGTGCCAGCAGCATCGCGGCGGGAGCGAGCGGGCGGAGCACCGGGGAGCTGTTTTTT
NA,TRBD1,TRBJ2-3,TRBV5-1,CASSLNDRVADTQYF,TGCGCCAGCAGCTTGAACGACAGGGTGGCAGATACGCAGTATTTT
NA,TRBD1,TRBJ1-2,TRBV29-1,CSVARTGYGYTF,TGCAGCGTTGCAAGGACAGGGTATGGCTACACCTTC
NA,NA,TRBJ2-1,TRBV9,CASSVDPGNNEQFF,TGTGCCAGCAGCGTAGATCCAGGGAACAATGAGCAGTTCTTC
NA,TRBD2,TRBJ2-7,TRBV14,CASSRLAGFEEQYF,TGTGCCAGCAGCCGACTAGCGGGGTTTGAAGAGCAGTACTTC
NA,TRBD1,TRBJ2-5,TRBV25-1,CASSEYATTGGVTQYF,TGTGCCAGCAGTGAATACGCCACGACAGGGGGGGTGACCCAGTACTTC
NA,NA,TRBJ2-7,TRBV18,CASSPGTADEQYF,TGTGCCAGCTCACCCGGGACTGCCGACGAGCAGTACTTC
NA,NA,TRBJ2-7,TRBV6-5,CASRGGGGNEQYF,TGTGCCAGCAGAGGGGGGGGCGGTAACGAGCAGTACTTC